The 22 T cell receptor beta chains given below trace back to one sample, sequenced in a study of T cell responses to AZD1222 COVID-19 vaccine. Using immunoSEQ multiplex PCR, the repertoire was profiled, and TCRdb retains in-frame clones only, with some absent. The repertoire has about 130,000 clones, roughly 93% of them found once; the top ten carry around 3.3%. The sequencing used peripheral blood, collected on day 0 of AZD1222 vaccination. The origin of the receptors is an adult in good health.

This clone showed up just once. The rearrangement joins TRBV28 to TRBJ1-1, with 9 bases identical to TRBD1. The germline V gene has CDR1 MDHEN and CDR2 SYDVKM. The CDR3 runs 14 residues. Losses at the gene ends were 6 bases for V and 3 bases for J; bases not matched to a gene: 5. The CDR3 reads CASSLDRGDTEAFF. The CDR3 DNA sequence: TGTGCCAGCAGCTTAGACAGGGGGGACACTGAAGCTTTCTTT.

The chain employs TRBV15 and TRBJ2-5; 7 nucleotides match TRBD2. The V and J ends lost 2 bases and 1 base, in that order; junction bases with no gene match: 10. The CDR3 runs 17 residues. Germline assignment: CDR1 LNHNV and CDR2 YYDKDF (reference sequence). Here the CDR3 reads CATSRSGGGPAQETQYF. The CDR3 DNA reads TGTGCCACCAGCAGATCCGGGGGAGGGCCGGCCCAAGAGACCCAGTACTTC. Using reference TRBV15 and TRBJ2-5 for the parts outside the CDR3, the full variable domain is DAMVIQNPRYQVTQFGKPVTLSCSQTLNHNVMYWYQQKSSQAPKLLFHYYDKDFNNEADTPDNFQSRRPNTSFCFLDIRSPGLGDTAMYLCATSRSGGGPAQETQYFGPGTRLLVL.

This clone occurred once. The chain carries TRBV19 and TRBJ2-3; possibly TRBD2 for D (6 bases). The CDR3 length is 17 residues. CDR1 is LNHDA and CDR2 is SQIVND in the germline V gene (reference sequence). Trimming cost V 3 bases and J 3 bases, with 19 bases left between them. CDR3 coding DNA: TGTGCCAGTAGTATCGGAGGGACGGCCCTTGTGACAGATACGCAGTATTTT. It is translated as CASSIGGTALVTDTQYF.

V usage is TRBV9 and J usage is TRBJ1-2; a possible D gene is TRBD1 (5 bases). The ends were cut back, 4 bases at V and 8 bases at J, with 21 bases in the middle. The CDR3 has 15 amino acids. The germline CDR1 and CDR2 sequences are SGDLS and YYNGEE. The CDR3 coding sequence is TGTGCCAGCAGCCCCGAGAGGGACGTCTATGGGGGCTACACCTTC. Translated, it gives CASSPERDVYGGYTF. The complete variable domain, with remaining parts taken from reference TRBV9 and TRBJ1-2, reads DSGVTQTPKHLITATGQRVTLRCSPRSGDLSVYWYQQSLDQGLQFLIQYYNGEERAKGNILERFSAQQFPDLHSELNLSSLELGDSALYFCASSPERDVYGGYTFGSGTRLTVV.

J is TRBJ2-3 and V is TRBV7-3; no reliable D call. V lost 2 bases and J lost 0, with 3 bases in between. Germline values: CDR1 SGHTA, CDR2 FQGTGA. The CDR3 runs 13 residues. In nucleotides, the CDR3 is TGTGCCAGCAGCTTATATAGCACAGATACGCAGTATTTT. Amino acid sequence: CASSLYSTDTQYF.

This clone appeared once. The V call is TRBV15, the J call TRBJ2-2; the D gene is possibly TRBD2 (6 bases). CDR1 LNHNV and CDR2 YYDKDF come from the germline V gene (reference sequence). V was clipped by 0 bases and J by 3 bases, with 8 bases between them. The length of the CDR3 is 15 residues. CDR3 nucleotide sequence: TGTGCCACCAGCAGAGATGGGGGGTACACCGGGGAGCTGTTTTTT. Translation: CATSRDGGYTGELFF.

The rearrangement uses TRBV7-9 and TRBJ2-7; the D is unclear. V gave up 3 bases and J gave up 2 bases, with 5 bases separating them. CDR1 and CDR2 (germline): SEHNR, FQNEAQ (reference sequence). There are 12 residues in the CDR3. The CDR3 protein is CASSFWTYEQYF. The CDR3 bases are TGTGCCAGCAGCTTTTGGACCTACGAGCAGTACTTC.

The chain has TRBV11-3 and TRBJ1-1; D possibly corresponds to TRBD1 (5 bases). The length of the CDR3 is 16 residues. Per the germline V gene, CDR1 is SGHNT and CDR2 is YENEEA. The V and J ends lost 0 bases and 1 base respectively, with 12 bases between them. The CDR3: CASSLDGQGENTEAFF. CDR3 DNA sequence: TGTGCCAGCAGCTTAGATGGGCAGGGTGAGAACACTGAAGCTTTCTTT.

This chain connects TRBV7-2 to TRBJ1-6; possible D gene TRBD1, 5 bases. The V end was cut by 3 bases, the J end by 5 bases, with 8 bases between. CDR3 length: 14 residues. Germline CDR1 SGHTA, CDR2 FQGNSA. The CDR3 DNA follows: TGTGCCAGCAGCTTCGGCAGGGATAATTCACCCCTCCACTTT. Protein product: CASSFGRDNSPLHF.

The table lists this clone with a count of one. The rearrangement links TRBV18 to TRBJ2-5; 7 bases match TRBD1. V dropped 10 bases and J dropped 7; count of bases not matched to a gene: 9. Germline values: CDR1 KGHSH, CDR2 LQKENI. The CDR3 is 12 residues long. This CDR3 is CATNQGQLTQYF. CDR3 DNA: TGTGCCACCAACCAGGGACAGCTGACCCAGTACTTC.

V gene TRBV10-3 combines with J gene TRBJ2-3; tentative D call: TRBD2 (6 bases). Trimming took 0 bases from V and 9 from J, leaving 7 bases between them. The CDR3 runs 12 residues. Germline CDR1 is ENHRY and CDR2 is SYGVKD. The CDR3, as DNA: TGTGCCATCAGTGAGTCTGGGGGGACGCAGTATTTT. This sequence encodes CAISESGGTQYF.

The CDR3 DNA is TGTGCCAGCAGCCTTTACGACACTAATGAAAAACTGTTTTTT. It is translated as CASSLYDTNEKLFF. The rearrangement joins TRBV7-6 to TRBJ1-4; D uncertain. With 5 bases removed from V and 2 bases from J, the gap between germline ends came to 9 bases. The germline V gene has CDR1 SGHVS and CDR2 FNYEAQ. The CDR3 totals 14 residues.

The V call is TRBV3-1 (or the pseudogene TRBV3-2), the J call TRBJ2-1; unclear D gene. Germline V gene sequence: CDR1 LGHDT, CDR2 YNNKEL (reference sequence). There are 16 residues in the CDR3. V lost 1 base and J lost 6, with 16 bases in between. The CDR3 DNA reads TGTGCCAGCAGCCAAGGCGCCCCCCATTCCGGCAATGAGCAGTTCTTC. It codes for CASSQGAPHSGNEQFF.

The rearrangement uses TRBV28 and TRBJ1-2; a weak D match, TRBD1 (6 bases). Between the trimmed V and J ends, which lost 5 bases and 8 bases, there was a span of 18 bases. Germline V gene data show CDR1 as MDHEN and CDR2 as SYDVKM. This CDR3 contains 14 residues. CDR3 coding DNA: TGTGCCAGCAGTACGACGAGGGGGTTCGGAGGCTACACCTTC. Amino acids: CASSTTRGFGGYTF.

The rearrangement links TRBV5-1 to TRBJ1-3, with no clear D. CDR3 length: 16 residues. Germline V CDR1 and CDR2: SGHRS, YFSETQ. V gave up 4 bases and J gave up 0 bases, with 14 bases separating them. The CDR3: CASSPMAGVSGNTIYF. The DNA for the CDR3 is TGCGCCAGCAGCCCAATGGCCGGGGTCTCTGGAAACACCATATATTTT.

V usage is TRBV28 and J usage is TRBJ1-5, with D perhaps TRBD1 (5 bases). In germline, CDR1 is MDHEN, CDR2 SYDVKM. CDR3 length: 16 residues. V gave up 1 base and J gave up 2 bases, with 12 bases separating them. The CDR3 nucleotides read TGTGCCAGCAGTTTATCCACGGGACTGCGCAATCAGCCCCAGCATTTT. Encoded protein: CASSLSTGLRNQPQHF.

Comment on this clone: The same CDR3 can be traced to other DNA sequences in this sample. The DNA of the CDR3 is TGTGCCAGCTCACCGCCAGGGGACTATGGCTACACCTTC. It encodes CASSPPGDYGYTF. The chain links TRBV18 to TRBJ1-2; perhaps TRBD1 as D (6 bases). CDR1 and CDR2 from the germline V gene are KGHSH and LQKENI. V lost 3 bases and J lost 3, with 8 bases in between. The CDR3 sequence is 13 residues long.

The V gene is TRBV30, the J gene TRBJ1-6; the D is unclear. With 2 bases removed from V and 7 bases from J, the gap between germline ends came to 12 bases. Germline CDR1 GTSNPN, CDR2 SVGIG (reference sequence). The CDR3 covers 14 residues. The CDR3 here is CAWSRLTGNSPLHF. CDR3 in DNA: TGTGCCTGGAGTAGGCTTACGGGAAATTCACCCCTCCACTTT.

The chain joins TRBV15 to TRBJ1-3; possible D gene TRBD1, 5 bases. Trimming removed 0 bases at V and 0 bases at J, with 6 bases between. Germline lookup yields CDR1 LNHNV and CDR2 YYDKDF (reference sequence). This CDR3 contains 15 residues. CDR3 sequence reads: CATSRDQGSGNTIYF. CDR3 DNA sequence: TGTGCCACCAGCAGAGATCAGGGCTCTGGAAACACCATATATTTT.

The CDR3 region has the DNA TGTGCCAGCAGCCATCGGCAGGGAGATTCACCCCTCCACTTT. It codes for CASSHRQGDSPLHF. V gene TRBV3-1 (or the pseudogene TRBV3-2) combines with J gene TRBJ1-6, with D maybe TRBD1 (5 bases). Per the germline V gene, CDR1 is LGHDT and CDR2 is YNNKEL (reference sequence). V lost 3 bases, J lost 8 bases, and 11 bases lay in between. The CDR3 covers 14 residues.

For the CDR3, the DNA is TGTGCCAGCTCACAGACGGACAATCAGCCCCAGCATTTT. Protein product: CASSQTDNQPQHF. The chain couples TRBV18 to TRBJ1-5; no reliable D call. V shed 4 bases and J shed 3 bases, with 7 bases lying between them. CDR3 length: 13 amino acids. Germline V gene lookup returns CDR1 KGHSH and CDR2 LQKENI.

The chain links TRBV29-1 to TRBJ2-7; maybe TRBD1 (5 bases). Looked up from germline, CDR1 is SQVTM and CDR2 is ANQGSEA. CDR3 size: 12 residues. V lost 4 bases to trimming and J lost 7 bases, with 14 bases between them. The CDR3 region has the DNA TGCAGCGTTGGGGGCGGCCGTAGTGAGCAGTACTTC. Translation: CSVGGGRSEQYF.